The 22 T cell receptor beta chains reported below all come from one sample, sequenced in a study of blood T cells in healthy people across ages. The authors ran a second PCR of roughly 6 to 12 cycles using a sample-barcoded 5' primer and a J-beta primer mix. TCRdb redid the calling of the 5' RACE reads with MiXCR, one entry per CDR3 protein. This sample yields over a million distinct CDR3 sequences, of which about 45% are seen a single time; around 4% belongs to the top ten. The sample consisted of blood. Source of these receptors: a woman between 18 and 29 years old in good health.

The genes are TRBV20-1 and TRBJ1-1, with a tentative D call TRBD1 (6 bases). V was trimmed by 3 bases and J by 0 bases, leaving 23 bases between them. Germline V gene data show CDR1 as DFQATT and CDR2 as SNEGSKA (reference sequence). CDR3 length: 18 residues. CDR3 DNA: TGCAGTGCTAGTGGGGCAGGGAAGGGGGTAAGAATGAACACTGAAGCTTTCTTT. It is translated as CSASGAGKGVRMNTEAFF.

This clonotype was counted a few times. The rearrangement joins TRBV24-1 to TRBJ2-3, with D uncertain. Per the germline V gene, CDR1 is KGHDR and CDR2 is SFDVKD. This CDR3 contains 13 residues. Trimming removed 6 bases from V and 4 bases from J, with 10 bases in between. The CDR3 loop reads CATSPRVSDTQYF. CDR3 in DNA: TGTGCCACCAGTCCCCGGGTTTCAGATACGCAGTATTTT.

The gene calls are TRBV5-1 and TRBJ2-5; D ambiguous. This CDR3 has 13 amino acids. V gave up 2 bases and J gave up 3 bases, with 8 bases separating them. Looked up from germline, CDR1 is SGHRS and CDR2 is YFSETQ. Here the CDR3 DNA reads TGCGCCAGCAGCTTTTGGGCGGAAGAGACCCAGTACTTC. Translation gives CASSFWAEETQYF. The variable domain in full, completed from reference TRBV5-1 and TRBJ2-5, reads KAGVTQTPRYLIKTRGQQVTLSCSPISGHRSVSWYQQTPGQGLQFLFEYFSETQRNKGNFPGRFSGRQFSNSRSEMNVSTLELGDSALYLCASSFWAEETQYFGPGTRLLVL.

The gene calls are TRBV4-3 and TRBJ2-7; TRBD2 aligns across 9 bases. The CDR3 contains 13 residues. Germline V gene lookup returns CDR1 LGHNA and CDR2 YSLEER. With V trimmed by 4 bases and J by 7 bases, 5 bases remained unmatched. CDR3 sequence: CASSPSGTQEQYF. The CDR3 DNA sequence: TGCGCCAGCAGCCCTAGCGGGACTCAAGAGCAGTACTTC.

The chain uses TRBV6-6 and TRBJ2-2; D is unresolved. The germline V gene has CDR1 MNHNY and CDR2 SVGAGI (reference sequence). V was pared by 5 bases and J by 3 bases, with 7 bases between. CDR3 length: 13 amino acids. The CDR3 DNA is TGTGCCAGCAGTGCTCGTGACACCGGGGAGCTGTTTTTT. It yields the protein CASSARDTGELFF.

The chain links TRBV12-3 or TRBV12-4 to TRBJ1-2; D remains unclear. CDR3 length equals 14 residues. The V end was cut by 3 bases, the J end by 2 bases, with 10 bases between. The CDR3 coding sequence is TGTGCCAGCAGTTTTGAGGTCCCGAACTATGGCTACACCTTC. This codes for CASSFEVPNYGYTF.

The chain has TRBV10-3 and TRBJ2-7; no clear D. Trimming pared 2 bases from V and 4 bases from J, leaving 6 bases between. The CDR3 loop spans 12 amino acids. The V gene's germline CDR1 is ENHRY and CDR2 SYGVKD. DNA for the CDR3: TGTGCCATCAGTGAGGGCAGATACGAGCAGTACTTC. It encodes CAISEGRYEQYF.

The gene calls are TRBV9 and TRBJ2-6, with a weak D call TRBD2 (6 bases). The V gene lost 4 bases and the J gene lost 0 bases, with 14 bases spanning the gap. There are 17 residues in the CDR3. Germline CDR1 is SGDLS and CDR2 is YYNGEE. CDR3 DNA sequence: TGTGCCAGCAGCCCGCCTTGGGGGGACTCTGGGGCCAACGTCCTGACTTTC. It translates to CASSPPWGDSGANVLTF.

The chain joins TRBV20-1 to TRBJ2-5; 11 bases line up with TRBD2. The CDR3 runs to 15 residues. Germline V gene data show CDR1 as DFQATT and CDR2 as SNEGSKA (reference sequence). The V and J ends lost 3 bases and 4 bases, in that order; junction bases with no gene match: 7. CDR3 sequence: CSASGTSGRPETQYF. The DNA of the CDR3 is TGCAGTGCTAGTGGTACTAGCGGGAGACCAGAGACCCAGTACTTC.

The chain has TRBV9 and TRBJ2-7; 12 positions agree with TRBD2. The CDR3 is made up of 16 amino acids. V gave up 0 bases and J gave up 4 bases; unmatched junction bases: 5. The germline gives CDR1 SGDLS, CDR2 YYNGEE. The CDR3 spells CASSVDWTSGTYEQYF. The CDR3 coding sequence is TGTGCCAGCAGCGTAGATTGGACTAGCGGGACTTACGAGCAGTACTTC.

Points on this clonotype: A much bigger clone sits one base away, suggesting this may be a read error. The V gene is TRBV3-1, the J gene TRBJ1-1, with D uncertain. This CDR3 has 13 residues. Germline CDR1 is LGHDT and CDR2 is YNNKEL (reference sequence). The ends were cut back, 0 bases at V and 1 base at J, with 3 bases in the middle. CDR3 DNA sequence: TGTGCCAGCAGCCAAGAACCGAACACTGAAGCTTTCTTT. Encoded protein: CASSQEPNTEAFF. Full variable domain (missing parts from reference TRBV3-1 and TRBJ1-1): DTAVSQTPKYLVTQMGNDKSIKCEQNLGHDTMYWYKQDSKKFLKIMFSYNNKELIINETVPNRFSPKSPDKAHLNLHINSLELGDSAVYFCASSQEPNTEAFFGQGTRLTVV.

The rearrangement uses TRBV4-1 and TRBJ2-1; 11 nucleotides align to TRBD2. Germline V CDR1 and CDR2: MGHRA, YSYEKL. V lost 5 bases, J lost 10 bases, and 4 bases stayed unmatched. The CDR3 is 13 residues long. In DNA form, the CDR3 reads TGCGCCAGCAGCAGGACTAGCGGGTCCGAGCAGTTCTTC. Amino acid sequence: CASSRTSGSEQFF.

This clonotype was counted a few times. The gene calls are TRBV7-8 and TRBJ2-5; 7 nucleotides align to TRBD1. The J call may be in error: the DNA end matches TRBJ2-7 better. The CDR3 contains 14 residues. Germline V CDR1 and CDR2: SGHVS, FQNEAQ. The CDR3 sequence is CASRPRGLIYEQYF. The CDR3 coding sequence is TGTGCCAGCAGGCCCAGGGGGTTGATCTACGAGCAGTACTTC.

About this clonotype itself: At one of its ends the junction is not consistent with the germline gene, which may arise from a read error. The chain joins TRBV20-1 to TRBJ2-5; tentatively, D is TRBD2 (6 bases). There are 13 residues in the CDR3. CDR1 and CDR2 (germline): DFQATT, SNEGSKA (reference sequence). In DNA, the CDR3 is TGCAATGCTAGTCGAGGAGGGTCGGAGACCCAGTACTTC. It codes for CNASRGGSETQYF.

This chain uses TRBV7-2 with TRBJ2-7; no definite D call. With 5 bases removed from V and 5 bases from J, the gap between germline ends came to 13 bases. The CDR3 runs to 13 residues. The germline V gene encodes CDR1 SGHTA and CDR2 FQGNSA. CDR3 in DNA: TGTGCCAGCAGCATGATATCCCGGGACGAGCAGTACTTC. Residues: CASSMISRDEQYF.

This clonotype has more than one count but fewer than ten. The V and J genes are TRBV12-3 or TRBV12-4 and TRBJ2-5; possible D gene TRBD1, 6 bases. V gave up 5 bases and J gave up 4 bases, with 14 bases separating them. The CDR3 sequence is 14 residues long. CDR3 loop: CASSPGTLGETQYF. DNA of the CDR3: TGTGCCAGCAGTCCCGGGACATTGGGAGAGACCCAGTACTTC.

The chain combines TRBV7-9 with TRBJ2-3, with a weak D call TRBD2 (5 bases). Trimming removed 5 bases from V and 0 bases from J, with 15 bases in between. The CDR3 extends over 16 amino acids. Germline V gene lookup returns CDR1 SEHNR and CDR2 FQNEAQ (reference sequence). The CDR3 DNA reads TGTGCCAGCAGCCCGAAACTAGGTGCTAGCACAGATACGCAGTATTTT. Its translation: CASSPKLGASTDTQYF.

The sample holds a few counts of this clonotype. The chain joins TRBV27 to TRBJ1-1; D perhaps matches TRBD1 (5 bases). The germline V and J ends were trimmed by 2 bases and 5 bases, with 24 bases remaining between them. Germline V gene data show CDR1 as MNHEY and CDR2 as SMNVEV (reference sequence). This CDR3 spans 18 amino acids. DNA for the CDR3: TGTGCCAGCAGTTTAAATCAGGGTTCTCGGGCTGTCGCTACTGAAGCTTTCTTT. Translation gives CASSLNQGSRAVATEAFF.

In this sample, this clonotype turned up a few times. The V gene is TRBV30, the J gene TRBJ2-7; perhaps D is TRBD1 or TRBD2 (6 bases each). Germline lookup yields CDR1 GTSNPN and CDR2 SVGIG (reference sequence). This CDR3 has 13 residues. V lost 1 base to trimming and J lost 7 bases, with 14 bases between them. The CDR3 region has the DNA TGTGCCTGGAGTGAAAGGTTAGGGGGGGAGCAGTACTTC. Amino acid sequence: CAWSERLGGEQYF.

A single count supports this clonotype. The chain joins TRBV29-1 to TRBJ2-1, with 13 bases fitting TRBD2. The germline gives CDR1 SQVTM, CDR2 ANQGSEA. The CDR3 runs to 13 residues. V dropped 8 bases and J dropped 9; count of bases not matched to a gene: 7. The CDR3 reads CSPRTSGSFEQFF. The CDR3 nucleotides read TGCAGCCCTAGGACTAGCGGGAGTTTTGAGCAGTTCTTC.

The CDR3 loop reads CASSLRGNGEAFF. CDR3 in DNA: TGTGCCAGCAGCTTAAGGGGAAATGGTGAAGCTTTCTTT. This chain joins TRBV12-3 or TRBV12-4 and TRBJ1-1; TRBD1 might be the D (5 bases). The CDR3 covers 13 residues. V lost 6 bases to trimming and J lost 7 bases, with 15 bases between them.

The chain employs TRBV5-4 and TRBJ2-7; D is perhaps TRBD1 or TRBD2 (6 bases each). V lost 6 bases and J 7 bases, leaving 20 bases between the germline ends. Germline V lookup: CDR1 SGHNT, CDR2 YYREEE (reference sequence). This CDR3 comprises 14 residues. CDR3: CASTGGPLTNEQYF. The CDR3 DNA is TGTGCCAGCACCGGGGGCCCCCTGACCAATGAGCAGTACTTC.